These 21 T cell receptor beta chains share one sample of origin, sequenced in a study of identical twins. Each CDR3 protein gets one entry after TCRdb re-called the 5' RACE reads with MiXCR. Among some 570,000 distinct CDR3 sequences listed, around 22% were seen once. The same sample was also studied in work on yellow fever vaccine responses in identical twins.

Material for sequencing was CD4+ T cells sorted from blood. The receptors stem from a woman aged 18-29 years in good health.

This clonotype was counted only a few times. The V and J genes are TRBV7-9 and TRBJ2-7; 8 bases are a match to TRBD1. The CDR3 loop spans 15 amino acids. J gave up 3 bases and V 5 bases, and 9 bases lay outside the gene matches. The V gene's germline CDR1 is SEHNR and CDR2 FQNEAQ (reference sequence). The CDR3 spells CASSQQDRALYEQYF. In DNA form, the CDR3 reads TGTGCCAGCAGCCAACAGGACAGGGCCCTCTACGAGCAGTACTTC.

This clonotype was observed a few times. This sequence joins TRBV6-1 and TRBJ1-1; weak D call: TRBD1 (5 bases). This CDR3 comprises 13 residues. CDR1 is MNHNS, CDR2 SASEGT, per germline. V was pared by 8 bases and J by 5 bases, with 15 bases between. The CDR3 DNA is TGTGCCAGCGGAAAGAACTGGGGGACTGAAGCTTTCTTT. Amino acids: CASGKNWGTEAFF.

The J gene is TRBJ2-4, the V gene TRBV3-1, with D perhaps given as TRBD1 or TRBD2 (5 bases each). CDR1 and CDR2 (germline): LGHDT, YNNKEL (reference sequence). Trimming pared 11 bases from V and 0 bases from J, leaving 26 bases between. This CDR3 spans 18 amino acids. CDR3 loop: CASSKGAETGVAKNIQYF. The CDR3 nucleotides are TGTGCCTCCTCCAAAGGGGCCGAAACCGGGGTAGCCAAAAACATTCAGTACTTC.

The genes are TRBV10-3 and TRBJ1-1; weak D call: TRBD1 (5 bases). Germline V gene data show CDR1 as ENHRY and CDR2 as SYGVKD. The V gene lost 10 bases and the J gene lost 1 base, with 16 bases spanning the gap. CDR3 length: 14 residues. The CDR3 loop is CATQVGGENTEAFF. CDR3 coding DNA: TGTGCCACGCAGGTTGGGGGAGAGAACACTGAAGCTTTCTTT.

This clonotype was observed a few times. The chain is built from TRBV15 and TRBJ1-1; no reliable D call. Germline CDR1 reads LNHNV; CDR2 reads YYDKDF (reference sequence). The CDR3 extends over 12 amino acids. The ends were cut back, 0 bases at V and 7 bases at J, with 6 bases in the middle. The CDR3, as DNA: TGTGCCACCAGCAGAGATGGGGATGAAGCTTTCTTT. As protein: CATSRDGDEAFF.

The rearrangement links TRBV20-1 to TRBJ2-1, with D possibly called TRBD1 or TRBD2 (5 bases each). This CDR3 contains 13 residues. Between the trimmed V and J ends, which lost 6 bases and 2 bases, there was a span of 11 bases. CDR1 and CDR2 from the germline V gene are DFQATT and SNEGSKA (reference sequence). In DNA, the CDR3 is TGCAGTGCAACCGGGACGGCCTACAATGAGCAGTTCTTC. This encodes CSATGTAYNEQFF.

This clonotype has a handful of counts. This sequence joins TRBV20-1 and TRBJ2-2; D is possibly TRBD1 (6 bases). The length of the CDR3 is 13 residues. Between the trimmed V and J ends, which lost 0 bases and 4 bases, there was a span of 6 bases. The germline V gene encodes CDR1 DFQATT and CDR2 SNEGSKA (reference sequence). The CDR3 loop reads CSAREGGTGELFF. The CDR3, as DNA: TGCAGTGCTAGAGAAGGGGGCACCGGGGAGCTGTTTTTT.

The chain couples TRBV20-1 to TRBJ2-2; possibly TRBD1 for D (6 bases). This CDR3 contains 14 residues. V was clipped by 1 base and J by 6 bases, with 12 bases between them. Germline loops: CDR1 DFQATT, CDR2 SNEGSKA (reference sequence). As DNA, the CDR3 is TGCAGTGCTAGAGCGGGACACTCCTCCGGGGAGCTGTTTTTT. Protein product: CSARAGHSSGELFF.

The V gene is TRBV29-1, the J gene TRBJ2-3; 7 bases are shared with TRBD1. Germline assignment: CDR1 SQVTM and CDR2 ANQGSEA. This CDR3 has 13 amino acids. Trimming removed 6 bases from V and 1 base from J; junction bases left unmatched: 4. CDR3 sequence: CSVRTGRTDTQYF. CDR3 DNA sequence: TGCAGCGTCAGGACAGGCCGCACAGATACGCAGTATTTT.

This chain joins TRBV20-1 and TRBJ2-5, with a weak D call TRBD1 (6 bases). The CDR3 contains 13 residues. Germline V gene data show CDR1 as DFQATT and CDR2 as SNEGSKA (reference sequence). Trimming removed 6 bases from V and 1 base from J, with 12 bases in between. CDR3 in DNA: TGCAGTGCGCCGGACAGAGCCCAAGAGACCCAGTACTTC. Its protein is CSAPDRAQETQYF.

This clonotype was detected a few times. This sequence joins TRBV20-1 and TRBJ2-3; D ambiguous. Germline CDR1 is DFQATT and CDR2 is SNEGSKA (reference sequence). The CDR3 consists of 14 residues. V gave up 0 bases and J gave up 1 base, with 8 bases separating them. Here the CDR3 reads CSARDLGGTDTQYF. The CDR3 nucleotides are TGCAGTGCTAGAGATCTTGGCGGCACAGATACGCAGTATTTT.

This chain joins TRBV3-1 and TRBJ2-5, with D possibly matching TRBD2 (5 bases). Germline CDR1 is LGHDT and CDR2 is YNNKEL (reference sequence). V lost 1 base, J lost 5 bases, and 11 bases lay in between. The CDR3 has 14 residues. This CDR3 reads CASSQAAVRETQYF. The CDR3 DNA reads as TGTGCCAGCAGCCAAGCAGCGGTCAGGGAGACCCAGTACTTC.

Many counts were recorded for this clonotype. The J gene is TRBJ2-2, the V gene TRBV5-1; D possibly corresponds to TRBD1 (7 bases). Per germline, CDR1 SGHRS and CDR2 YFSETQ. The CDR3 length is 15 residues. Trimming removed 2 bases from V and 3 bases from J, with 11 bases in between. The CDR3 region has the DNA TGCGCCAGCAGCTTCCAGGGGGAGGACACCGGGGAGCTGTTTTTT. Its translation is CASSFQGEDTGELFF.

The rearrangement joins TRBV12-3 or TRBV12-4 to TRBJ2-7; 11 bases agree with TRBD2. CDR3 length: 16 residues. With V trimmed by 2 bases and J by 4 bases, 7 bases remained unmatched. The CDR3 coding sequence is TGTGCCAGCAGTTTAAGGGGACTAGCGGAGGCTTACGAGCAGTACTTC. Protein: CASSLRGLAEAYEQYF.

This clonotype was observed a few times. The CDR3 sequence: CATSEAQGKIYNEQFF. DNA of the CDR3: TGTGCCACCAGTGAGGCACAGGGAAAAATATACAATGAGCAGTTCTTC. The V and J genes are TRBV24-1 and TRBJ2-1; possible D gene TRBD1, 6 bases. V was trimmed by 4 bases and J by 4 bases, leaving 16 bases between them. This CDR3 region has 16 residues. Germline V gives CDR1 KGHDR, CDR2 SFDVKD.

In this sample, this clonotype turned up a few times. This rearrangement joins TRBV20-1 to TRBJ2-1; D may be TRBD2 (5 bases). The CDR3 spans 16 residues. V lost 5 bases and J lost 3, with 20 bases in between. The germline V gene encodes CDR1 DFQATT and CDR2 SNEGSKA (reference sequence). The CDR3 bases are TGCAGTGCTGTAGATGGTTCAAGCGGAAACTACAATGAGCAGTTCTTC. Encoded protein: CSAVDGSSGNYNEQFF.

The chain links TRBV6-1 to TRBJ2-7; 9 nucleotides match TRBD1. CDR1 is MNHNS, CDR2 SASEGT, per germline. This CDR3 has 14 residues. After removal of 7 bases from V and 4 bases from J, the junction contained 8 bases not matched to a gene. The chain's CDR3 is CASTPGTGKYEQYF. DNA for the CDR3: TGTGCCAGCACCCCCGGGACAGGGAAATACGAGCAGTACTTC.

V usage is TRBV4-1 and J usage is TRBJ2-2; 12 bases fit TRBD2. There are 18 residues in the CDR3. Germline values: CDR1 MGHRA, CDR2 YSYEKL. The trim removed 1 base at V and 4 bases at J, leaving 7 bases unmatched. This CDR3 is CASSQVPGLAGRTGELFF. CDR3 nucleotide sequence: TGCGCCAGCAGCCAAGTCCCAGGACTAGCGGGGCGCACCGGGGAGCTGTTTTTT.

The CDR3 loop reads CSVWTGGFGEAFF. CDR3 nucleotide sequence: TGCAGCGTTTGGACAGGGGGCTTTGGTGAAGCTTTCTTT. This sequence joins TRBV29-1 and TRBJ1-1; 11 bases are a match to TRBD1. Germline loops: CDR1 SQVTM, CDR2 ANQGSEA. V dropped 5 bases and J dropped 7; count of bases not matched to a gene: 6. This CDR3 is 13 amino acids long.

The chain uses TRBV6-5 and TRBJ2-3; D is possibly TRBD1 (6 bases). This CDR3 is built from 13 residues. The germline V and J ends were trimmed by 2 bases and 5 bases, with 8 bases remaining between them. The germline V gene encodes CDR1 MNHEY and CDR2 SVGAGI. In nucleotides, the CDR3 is TGTGCCAGCAGTTACACCAGGGGAGATACGCAGTATTTT. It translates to CASSYTRGDTQYF.

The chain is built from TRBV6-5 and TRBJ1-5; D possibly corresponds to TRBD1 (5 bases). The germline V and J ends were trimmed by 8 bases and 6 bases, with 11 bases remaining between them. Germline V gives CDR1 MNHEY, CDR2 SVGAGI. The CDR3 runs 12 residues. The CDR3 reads CASGGTGQPQHF. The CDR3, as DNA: TGTGCCAGCGGGGGGACTGGTCAGCCCCAGCATTTT.